This T cell receptor (beta chain) was identified in a study of human T cells and chemical hapten exposure. Overall study findings and caveats: Unchanged with DPC sensitization were TCRs above 1 in 1000 frequency.

This CDR3 spans 12 amino acids. Trimming removed 1 base at V and 5 bases at J, with 7 bases between. Germline V gene data show CDR1 as DFQATT and CDR2 as SNEGSKA (reference sequence). In its sample, this clonotype was seen many times. What it binds is unknown. Someone pulled total RNA out of unfractionated whole blood. TCRdb reanalysed the 5' RACE reads using MiXCR and keeps one entry per CDR3 protein. The sample consists of 110,000 to 150,000 distinct CDR3 sequences, 3.5% to 5% of them appearing once. The source of this sequence is a female donor in good health. The chain couples TRBV20-1 to TRBJ2-3; D is possibly TRBD1 or TRBD2 (5 bases each). The CDR3 protein is CSARGGRDTQYF. The CDR3 coding sequence is TGCAGTGCTAGAGGGGGGAGAGATACGCAGTATTTT.